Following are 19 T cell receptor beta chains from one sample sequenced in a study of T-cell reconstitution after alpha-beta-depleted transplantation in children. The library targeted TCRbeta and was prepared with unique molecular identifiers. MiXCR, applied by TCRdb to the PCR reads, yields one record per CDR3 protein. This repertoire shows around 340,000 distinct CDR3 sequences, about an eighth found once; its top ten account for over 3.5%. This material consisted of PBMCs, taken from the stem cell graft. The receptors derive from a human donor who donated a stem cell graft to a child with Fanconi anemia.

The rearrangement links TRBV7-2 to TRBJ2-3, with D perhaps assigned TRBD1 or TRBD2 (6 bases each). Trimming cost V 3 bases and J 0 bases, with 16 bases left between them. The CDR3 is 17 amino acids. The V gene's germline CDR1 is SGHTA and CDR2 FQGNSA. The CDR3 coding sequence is TGTGCCAGCAGCTTCACGCATCGGGGGCCTAGCACAGATACGCAGTATTTT. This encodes CASSFTHRGPSTDTQYF. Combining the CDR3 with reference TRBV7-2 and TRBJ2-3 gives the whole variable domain GAGVSQSPSNKVTEKGKDVELRCDPISGHTALYWYRQSLGQGLEFLIYFQGNSAPDKSGLPSDRFSAERTGGSVSTLTIQRTQQEDSAVYLCASSFTHRGPSTDTQYFGPGTRLTVL.

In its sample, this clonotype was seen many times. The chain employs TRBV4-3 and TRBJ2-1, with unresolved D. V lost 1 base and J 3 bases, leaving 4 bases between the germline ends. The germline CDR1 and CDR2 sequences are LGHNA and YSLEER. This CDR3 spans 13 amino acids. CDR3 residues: CASSQGFYNEQFF. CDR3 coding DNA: TGCGCCAGCAGCCAAGGGTTCTACAATGAGCAGTTCTTC.

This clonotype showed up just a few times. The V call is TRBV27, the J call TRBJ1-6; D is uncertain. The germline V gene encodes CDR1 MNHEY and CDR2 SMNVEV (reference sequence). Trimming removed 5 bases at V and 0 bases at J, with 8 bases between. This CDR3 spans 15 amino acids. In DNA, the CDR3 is TGTGCCAGCAGTATACTGAGCTCCTATAATTCACCCCTCCACTTT. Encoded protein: CASSILSSYNSPLHF.

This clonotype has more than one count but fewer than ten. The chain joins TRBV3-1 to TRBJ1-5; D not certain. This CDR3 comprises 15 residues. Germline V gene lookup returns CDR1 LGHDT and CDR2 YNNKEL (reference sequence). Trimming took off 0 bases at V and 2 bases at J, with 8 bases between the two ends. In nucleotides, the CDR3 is TGTGCCAGCAGCCAAGATTTCGGAGGCAATCAGCCCCAGCATTTT. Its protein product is CASSQDFGGNQPQHF. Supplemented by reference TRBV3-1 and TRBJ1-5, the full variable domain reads DTAVSQTPKYLVTQMGNDKSIKCEQNLGHDTMYWYKQDSKKFLKIMFSYNNKELIINETVPNRFSPKSPDKAHLNLHINSLELGDSAVYFCASSQDFGGNQPQHFGDGTRLSIL.

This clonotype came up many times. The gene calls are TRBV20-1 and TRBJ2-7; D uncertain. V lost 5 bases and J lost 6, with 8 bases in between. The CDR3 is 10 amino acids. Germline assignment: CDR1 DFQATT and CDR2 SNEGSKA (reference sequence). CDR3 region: CSADRVEQYV. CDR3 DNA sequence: TGCAGTGCTGACCGTGTCGAGCAGTACGTC.

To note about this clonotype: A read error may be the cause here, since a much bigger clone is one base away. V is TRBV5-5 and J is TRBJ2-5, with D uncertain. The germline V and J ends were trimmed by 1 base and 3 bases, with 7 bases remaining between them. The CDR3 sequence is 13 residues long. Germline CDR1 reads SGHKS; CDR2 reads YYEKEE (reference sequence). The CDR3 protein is CASSLYSEETQYF. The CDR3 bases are TGTGCCAGCAGCTTGTACAGCGAAGAGACCCAGTACTTC.

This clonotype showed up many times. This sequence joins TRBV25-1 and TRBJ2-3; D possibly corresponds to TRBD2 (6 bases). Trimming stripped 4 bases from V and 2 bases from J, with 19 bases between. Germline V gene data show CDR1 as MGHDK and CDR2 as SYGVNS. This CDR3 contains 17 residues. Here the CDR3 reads CASSGRVAIGFTDTQYF. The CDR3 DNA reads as TGTGCCAGCAGTGGGAGGGTCGCGATCGGCTTCACAGATACGCAGTATTTT.

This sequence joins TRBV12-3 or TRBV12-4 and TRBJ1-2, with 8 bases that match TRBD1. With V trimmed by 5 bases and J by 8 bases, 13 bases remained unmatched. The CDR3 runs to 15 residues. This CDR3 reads CASSPSGTGSRGYTF. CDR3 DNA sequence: TGTGCCAGCAGTCCCTCCGGGACAGGTTCGAGGGGCTACACCTTC.

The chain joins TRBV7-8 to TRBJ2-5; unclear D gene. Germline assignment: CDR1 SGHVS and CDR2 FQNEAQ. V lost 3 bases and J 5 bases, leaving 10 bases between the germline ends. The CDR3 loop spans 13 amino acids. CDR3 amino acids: CASSFRFSETQYF. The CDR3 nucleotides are TGTGCCAGCAGCTTCCGGTTTTCGGAGACCCAGTACTTC.

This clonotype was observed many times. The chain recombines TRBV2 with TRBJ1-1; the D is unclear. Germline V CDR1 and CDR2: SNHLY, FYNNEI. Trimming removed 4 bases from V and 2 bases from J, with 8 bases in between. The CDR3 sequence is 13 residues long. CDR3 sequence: CASSGVGNTEAFF. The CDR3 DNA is TGTGCCAGCAGTGGTGTTGGCAACACTGAAGCTTTCTTT.

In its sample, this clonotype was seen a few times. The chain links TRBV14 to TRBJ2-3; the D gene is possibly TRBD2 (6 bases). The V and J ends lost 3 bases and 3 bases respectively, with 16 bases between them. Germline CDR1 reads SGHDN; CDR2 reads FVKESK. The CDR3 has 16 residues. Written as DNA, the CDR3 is TGTGCCAGCAGCCACAAAAGATGGGAGGTGACAGATACGCAGTATTTT. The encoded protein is CASSHKRWEVTDTQYF.

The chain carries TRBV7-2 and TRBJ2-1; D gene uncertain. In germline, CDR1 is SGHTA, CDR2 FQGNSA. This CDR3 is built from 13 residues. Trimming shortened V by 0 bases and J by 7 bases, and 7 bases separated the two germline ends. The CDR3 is CASSLAVFNEQFF. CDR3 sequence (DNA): TGTGCCAGCAGCTTAGCGGTATTTAATGAGCAGTTCTTC. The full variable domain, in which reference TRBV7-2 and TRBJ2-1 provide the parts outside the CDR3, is GAGVSQSPSNKVTEKGKDVELRCDPISGHTALYWYRQSLGQGLEFLIYFQGNSAPDKSGLPSDRFSAERTGGSVSTLTIQRTQQEDSAVYLCASSLAVFNEQFFGPGTRLTVL.

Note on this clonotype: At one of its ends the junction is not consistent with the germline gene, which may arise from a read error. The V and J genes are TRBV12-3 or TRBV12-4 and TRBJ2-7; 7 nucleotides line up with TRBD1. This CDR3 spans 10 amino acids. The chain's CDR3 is CASSLEGQSF. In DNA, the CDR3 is TGTGCCAGCAGTTTAGAGGGACAGAGCTTC.

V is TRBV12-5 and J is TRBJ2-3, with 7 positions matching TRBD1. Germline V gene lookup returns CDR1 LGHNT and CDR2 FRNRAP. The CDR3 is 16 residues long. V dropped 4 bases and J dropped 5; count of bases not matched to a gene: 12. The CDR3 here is CASGSQGGRAGDTQYF. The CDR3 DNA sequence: TGTGCTAGTGGTTCCCAAGGGGGCCGGGCGGGAGATACGCAGTATTTT.

The CDR3 loop is CASSLVQGRNTIYF. As DNA, the CDR3 is TGTGCCAGCAGCTTAGTTCAGGGAAGGAACACCATATATTTT. The chain carries TRBV7-9 and TRBJ1-3, with a possible D match to TRBD1 (5 bases). V lost 1 base, J lost 7 bases, and 11 bases lay in between. The CDR3 extends over 14 amino acids. In germline, CDR1 is SEHNR, CDR2 FQNEAQ (reference sequence).

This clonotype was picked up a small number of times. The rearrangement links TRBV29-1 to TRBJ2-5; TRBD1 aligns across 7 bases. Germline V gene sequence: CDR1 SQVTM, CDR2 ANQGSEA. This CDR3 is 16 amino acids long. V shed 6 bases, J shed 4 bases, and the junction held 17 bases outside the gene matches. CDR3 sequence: CSVGRGVGTEGETQYF. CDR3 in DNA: TGCAGCGTCGGCCGGGGAGTTGGGACAGAGGGAGAGACCCAGTACTTC.

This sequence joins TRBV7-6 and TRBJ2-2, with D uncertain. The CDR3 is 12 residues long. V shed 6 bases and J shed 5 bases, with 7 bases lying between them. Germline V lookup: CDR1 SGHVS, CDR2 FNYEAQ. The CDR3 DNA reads TGTGCCAGCAGTTGGGCGACCGGGGAGCTGTTTTTT. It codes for CASSWATGELFF.

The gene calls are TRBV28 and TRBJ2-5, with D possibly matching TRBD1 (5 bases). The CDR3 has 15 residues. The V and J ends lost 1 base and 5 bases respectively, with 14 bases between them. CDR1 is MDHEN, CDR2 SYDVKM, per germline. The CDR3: CASSLSGAWIETQYF. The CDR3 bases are TGTGCCAGCAGTTTATCTGGGGCGTGGATCGAGACCCAGTACTTC.

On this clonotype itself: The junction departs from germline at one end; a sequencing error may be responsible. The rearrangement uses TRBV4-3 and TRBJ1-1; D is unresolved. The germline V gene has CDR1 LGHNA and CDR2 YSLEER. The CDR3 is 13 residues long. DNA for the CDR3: TGCGCCAGCAGCAAAGAGTACTACGATGAAGCTTTCTTT. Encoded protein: CASSKEYYDEAFF.